Following are 23 T cell receptor beta chains from one sample sequenced in a study of cytotoxic CD8 clonotypes in ibrutinib-treated CLL. The method was immunoSEQ multiplex PCR; TCRdb's version includes in-frame clones alone and lacks a portion of them. In the table there are some 350,000 clones, around 66% of which are singletons. The sample was PBMCs, taken after 36 months of ibrutinib treatment. These receptors all stem from a human donor with chronic lymphocytic leukemia.

This chain links TRBV19 with TRBJ2-7; no reliable D call. V gave up 3 bases and J gave up 5 bases, with 14 bases separating them. The CDR3 has 14 residues. Germline CDR1 LNHDA, CDR2 SQIVND (reference sequence). The CDR3, as DNA: TGTGCCAGTAGTATCCGCGATCGGCTTAACGAGCAGTACTTC. As protein: CASSIRDRLNEQYF. Full variable domain (outside the CDR3, taken from reference TRBV19 and TRBJ2-7): DGGITQSPKYLFRKEGQNVTLSCEQNLNHDAMYWYRQDPGQGLRLIYYSQIVNDFQKGDIAEGYSVSREKKESFPLTVTSAQKNPTAFYLCASSIRDRLNEQYFGPGTRLTVT.

This sequence joins TRBV4-1 and TRBJ1-4, with D maybe TRBD1 (6 bases). Trimming took off 1 base at V and 7 bases at J, with 13 bases between the two ends. The CDR3 is 15 residues long. CDR1 MGHRA and CDR2 YSYEKL come from the germline V gene. The CDR3 loop reads CASSQVRGGGEKLFF. The CDR3 coding sequence is TGCGCCAGCAGCCAAGTCCGGGGGGGCGGTGAAAAACTGTTTTTT.

As regards this clone: This sequence may be a read error, since a much larger clone differs from it by one base. This chain uses TRBV5-5 with TRBJ2-7, with D unclear. Trimming pared 2 bases from V and 3 bases from J, leaving 6 bases between. The CDR3 extends over 12 amino acids. Germline CDR1 SGHKS, CDR2 YYEKEE (reference sequence). The CDR3 loop reads CASSLGRYEQYF. CDR3 DNA sequence: TGTGCCAGCAGCTTAGGCCGCTACGAGCAGTACTTC.

The chain employs TRBV9 and TRBJ1-4; D not certain. The germline CDR1 and CDR2 sequences are SGDLS and YYNGEE. CDR3 size: 13 residues. Trimming removed 4 bases from V and 8 bases from J, with 12 bases in between. CDR3 sequence: CASSKEDGEKLFF. CDR3 bases: TGTGCCAGCAGCAAGGAAGACGGGGAAAAACTGTTTTTT.

This chain joins TRBV11-2 and TRBJ1-2; the D gene is possibly TRBD1 (5 bases). Trimming took 1 base from V and 4 from J, leaving 10 bases between them. The CDR3 runs 14 residues. The germline gives CDR1 SGHAT, CDR2 FQNNGV. This chain's CDR3 is CASSLGSGRYGYTF. The CDR3 coding sequence is TGTGCCAGCAGCTTAGGTTCAGGGCGCTATGGCTACACCTTC.

The chain recombines TRBV11-2 with TRBJ2-7, with D possibly TRBD1 on 6 matching bases. The germline V and J ends were trimmed by 5 bases and 6 bases, with 14 bases remaining between them. Germline CDR1 reads SGHAT; CDR2 reads FQNNGV. CDR3 length equals 13 residues. CDR3 DNA sequence: TGTGCCAGCAGCCTAGGGACATCTCTCGAGCAGTACTTC. Protein product: CASSLGTSLEQYF.

The chain recombines TRBV15 with TRBJ2-5, with D possibly matching TRBD2 (5 bases). This CDR3 region has 15 residues. In germline, CDR1 is LNHNV, CDR2 YYDKDF (reference sequence). The V end lost 1 base, the J end lost 7 bases, and 16 bases lay between the germline ends. Here the CDR3 DNA reads TGTGCCACCAGCAGAGGAGGAGGACGCAATCGGACCCAGTACTTC. Protein product: CATSRGGGRNRTQYF.

The chain is built from TRBV9 and TRBJ2-2; TRBD2 aligns across 7 bases. Germline loops: CDR1 SGDLS, CDR2 YYNGEE. This CDR3 contains 14 residues. V dropped 5 bases and J dropped 1; count of bases not matched to a gene: 2. This CDR3 reads CASSPSGNTGELFF. The CDR3 coding sequence is TGTGCCAGCAGTCCTAGCGGGAACACCGGGGAGCTGTTTTTT.

The chain joins TRBV5-1 to TRBJ2-5, with TRBD1 identical over 7 bases. This CDR3 has 14 residues. The trim removed 6 bases at V and 7 bases at J, leaving 12 bases unmatched. Germline V gives CDR1 SGHRS, CDR2 YFSETQ. CDR3 coding DNA: TGCGCCAGCACCTTCAGGGGGTGGCTGGGGACCCAGTACTTC. Translation: CASTFRGWLGTQYF.

The chain links TRBV27 to TRBJ2-1; TRBD2 agrees at 8 bases. V was clipped by 3 bases and J by 8 bases; unmatched bases: 18. The CDR3 runs 18 residues. CDR1 is MNHEY, CDR2 SMNVEV, per germline (reference sequence). CDR3 bases: TGTGCCAGCAGTTTTAGGTGGAAGGTTAGCGGGGCCGGAGATGAGCAGTTCTTC. Its translation is CASSFRWKVSGAGDEQFF.

The chain couples TRBV2 to TRBJ2-5, with 9 bases fitting TRBD2. The CDR3 runs to 14 residues. Looked up from germline, CDR1 is SNHLY and CDR2 is FYNNEI. J was trimmed by 5 bases and V by 5 bases; bases with no gene match: 6. CDR3 sequence reads: CASSWGLAMETQYF. CDR3 bases: TGTGCCAGCAGTTGGGGACTAGCCATGGAGACCCAGTACTTC. Full variable domain (remainder filled in from reference TRBV2 and TRBJ2-5): EPEVTQTPSHQVTQMGQEVILRCVPISNHLYFYWYRQILGQKVEFLVSFYNNEISEKSEIFDDQFSVERPDGSNFTLKIRSTKLEDSAMYFCASSWGLAMETQYFGPGTRLLVL.

This clone turned up a few times. The rearrangement joins TRBV20-1 to TRBJ1-1, with D uncertain. This CDR3 spans 8 amino acids. V was clipped by 3 bases and J by 11 bases, with 4 bases between them. CDR1 DFQATT and CDR2 SNEGSKA come from the germline V gene (reference sequence). CDR3 DNA sequence: TGCAGTGCTAGCCCCGCTTTCTTT. Translated, it gives CSASPAFF.

V usage is TRBV5-6 and J usage is TRBJ1-2; D is ambiguous. Trimming left V 9 bases short and J 4 bases short, with 13 bases between. Per the germline V gene, CDR1 is SGHDT and CDR2 is YYEEEE. The CDR3 totals 12 residues. The CDR3 protein is CATSDGPYGYTF. The CDR3 region has the DNA TGTGCCACCTCGGACGGACCCTATGGCTACACCTTC.

A few counts support this clone. The chain combines TRBV6-5 with TRBJ1-2; no clear D gene. From germline, CDR1 is MNHEY and CDR2 SVGAGI. This CDR3 has 13 amino acids. V was shortened by 4 bases and J by 4 bases, with 10 bases between the two germline ends. The chain's CDR3 is CASSFLGTYGYTF. CDR3 bases: TGTGCCAGCAGTTTCCTGGGAACCTATGGCTACACCTTC.

The rearrangement links TRBV5-1 to TRBJ1-3; D unclear. There are 15 residues in the CDR3. Germline V gives CDR1 SGHRS, CDR2 YFSETQ. Trimming pared 7 bases from V and 0 bases from J, leaving 14 bases between. CDR3 amino acids: CASSNLPSSGNTIYF. The DNA of the CDR3 is TGCGCCAGCTCGAACCTCCCGAGCTCTGGAAACACCATATATTTT.

The rearrangement links TRBV18 to TRBJ2-7; the D gene could be TRBD1 or TRBD2 (6 bases each). V shed 5 bases and J shed 2 bases, with 13 bases lying between them. The CDR3 extends over 14 amino acids. Germline CDR1 is KGHSH and CDR2 is LQKENI. CDR3 loop: CASSTGAPPYEQYF. The CDR3 nucleotides read TGTGCCAGCTCAACGGGGGCTCCTCCCTACGAGCAGTACTTC. The variable domain in full, with the rest retrieved from reference TRBV18 and TRBJ2-7, is NAGVMQNPRHLVRRRGQEARLRCSPMKGHSHVYWYRQLPEEGLKFMVYLQKENIIDESGMPKERFSAEFPKEGPSILRIQQVVRGDSAAYFCASSTGAPPYEQYFGPGTRLTVT.

The chain couples TRBV5-1 to TRBJ1-1; D uncertain. There are 14 residues in the CDR3. Trimming pared 2 bases from V and 1 base from J, leaving 9 bases between. From germline, CDR1 is SGHRS and CDR2 YFSETQ. CDR3 sequence (DNA): TGCGCCAGCAGCTTCGGTACTAGGAACACTGAAGCTTTCTTT. As protein: CASSFGTRNTEAFF.

This chain links TRBV6-1 with TRBJ2-1, with 8 bases identical to TRBD2. Trimming took 2 bases from V and 7 from J; bases not matched to a gene: 7. The CDR3 has 15 amino acids. Germline V gene lookup returns CDR1 MNHNS and CDR2 SASEGT. The CDR3 loop reads CASSEFGGAGNEQFF. The CDR3 DNA follows: TGTGCCAGCAGTGAATTCGGGGGGGCCGGGAATGAGCAGTTCTTC.

This chain uses TRBV29-1 with TRBJ2-1; 9 positions match TRBD2. The CDR3 runs 14 residues. CDR1 SQVTM and CDR2 ANQGSEA come from the germline V gene. V lost 5 bases and J lost 4; bases outside the gene matches: 6. The CDR3 nucleotides are TGCAGCGTTCAAAGCCTAGCGGGGTACAATGAGCAGTTCTTC. This translates into CSVQSLAGYNEQFF.

This clone was seen more than once but under ten times. Germline is not matched at one junction end, which may reflect a read error. The rearrangement links TRBV2 to TRBJ1-1; D remains ambiguous. The CDR3 is 16 residues long. Germline V gene data show CDR1 as SNHLY and CDR2 as FYNNEI. The CDR3 loop reads CASSEGVEKGPRAFAF. The CDR3 region has the DNA TGTGCCAGCAGTGAAGGCGTTGAGAAGGGTCCCCGGGCCTTCGCCTTT.

This sequence joins TRBV6-6 and TRBJ1-6, with D perhaps matching TRBD1 (5 bases). Germline V lookup: CDR1 MNHNY, CDR2 SVGAGI (reference sequence). The CDR3 consists of 14 residues. V gave up 6 bases and J gave up 9 bases, with 15 bases separating them. The CDR3 sequence is CASRPGTRSSPLHF. The CDR3 DNA sequence: TGTGCCAGCAGGCCCGGGACGCGCAGTTCACCCCTCCACTTT.

This clone was seen just once. The V and J genes are TRBV5-6 and TRBJ1-1; tentatively, D is TRBD1 (6 bases). Per germline, CDR1 SGHDT and CDR2 YYEEEE. V was clipped by 1 base and J by 4 bases, with 14 bases between them. The CDR3 runs to 15 residues. CDR3 in amino acids: CASSLTGTMGTEAFF. The DNA for the CDR3 is TGTGCCAGCAGCTTGACAGGGACAATGGGCACTGAAGCTTTCTTT.

This clone appeared a single time. This chain uses TRBV10-2 with TRBJ1-2, with D perhaps matching TRBD1 (6 bases). The V end lost 2 bases, the J end lost 6 bases, and 19 bases lay between the germline ends. The CDR3 has 16 amino acids. The V gene's germline CDR1 is WSHSY and CDR2 SAAADI. As DNA, the CDR3 is TGCGCCAGCAGTGAGGCGCCGTACGCAGGGGCCGATGGCTACACCTTC. The encoded protein is CASSEAPYAGADGYTF.